This T cell receptor beta chain was profiled in a study of T cell responses to AZD1222 COVID-19 vaccine. Whole-study results and caveats: Receipt of two AZD1222 doses was followed by a rise in Spike-specific TCR breadth and depth. With dominance at 160-218 and 743-854, vaccine-associated CD4 TCRs spanned spike. The donor cohort was predominantly white British with a female majority, and clonal diversity may have been underestimated.

V was trimmed by 4 bases and J by 7 bases, leaving 14 bases between them. Germline values: CDR1 MNHEY, CDR2 SMNVEV (reference sequence). The CDR3 has 14 amino acids. Profiled with immunoSEQ multiplex PCR; TCRdb holds only in-frame clones, not every one. The data show under 85,000 clones, with around 87% seen just once and about 22% held by the top ten. This clone has a single count. The antigen is undetermined. The TCR was taken from an adult in good health. The specimen comprised peripheral blood, sampled on day 0 of AZD1222 vaccination. V usage is TRBV27 and J usage is TRBJ1-5; maybe TRBD1 (6 bases). CDR3 amino acids: CASSWHRDGQPQHF. The CDR3 DNA follows: TGTGCCAGCAGTTGGCACAGGGACGGACAGCCCCAGCATTTT.